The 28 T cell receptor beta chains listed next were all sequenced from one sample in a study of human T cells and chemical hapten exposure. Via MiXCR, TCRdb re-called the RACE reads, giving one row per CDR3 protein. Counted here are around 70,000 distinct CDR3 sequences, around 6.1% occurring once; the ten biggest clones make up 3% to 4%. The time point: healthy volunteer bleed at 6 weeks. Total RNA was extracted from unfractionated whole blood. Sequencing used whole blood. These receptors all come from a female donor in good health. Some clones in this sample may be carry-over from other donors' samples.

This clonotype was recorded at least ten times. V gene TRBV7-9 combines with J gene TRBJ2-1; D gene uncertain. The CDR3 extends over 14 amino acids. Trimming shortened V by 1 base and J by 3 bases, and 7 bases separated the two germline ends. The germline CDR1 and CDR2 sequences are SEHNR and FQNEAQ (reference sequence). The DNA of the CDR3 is TGTGCCAGCAGCTTAGGAGAGAACTACAATGAGCAGTTCTTC. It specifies CASSLGENYNEQFF.

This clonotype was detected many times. For the CDR3, the DNA is TGCAGCGTAGGACTAGCGGGAACAGATACGCAGTATTTT. This encodes CSVGLAGTDTQYF. This chain joins TRBV29-1 and TRBJ2-3, with 12 positions matching TRBD2. This CDR3 is built from 13 residues. Germline CDR1 SQVTM, CDR2 ANQGSEA. J was trimmed by 3 bases and V by 6 bases; bases with no gene match: 1.

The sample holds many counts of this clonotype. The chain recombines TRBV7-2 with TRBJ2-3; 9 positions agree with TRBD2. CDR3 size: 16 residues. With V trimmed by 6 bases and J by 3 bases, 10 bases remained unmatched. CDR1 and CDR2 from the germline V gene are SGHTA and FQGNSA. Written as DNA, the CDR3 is TGTGCCAGCAGTTACCGTCTAGCGGGAATGACAGATACGCAGTATTTT. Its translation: CASSYRLAGMTDTQYF. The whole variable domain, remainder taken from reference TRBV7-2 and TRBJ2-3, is GAGVSQSPSNKVTEKGKDVELRCDPISGHTALYWYRQSLGQGLEFLIYFQGNSAPDKSGLPSDRFSAERTGGSVSTLTIQRTQQEDSAVYLCASSYRLAGMTDTQYFGPGTRLTVL.

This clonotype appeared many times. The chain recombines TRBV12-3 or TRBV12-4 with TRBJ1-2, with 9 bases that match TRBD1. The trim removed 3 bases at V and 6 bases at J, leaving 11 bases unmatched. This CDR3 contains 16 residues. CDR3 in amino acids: CASSLSSGTGLNGYTF. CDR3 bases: TGTGCCAGCAGTTTGTCTTCGGGGACAGGGCTCAATGGCTACACCTTC.

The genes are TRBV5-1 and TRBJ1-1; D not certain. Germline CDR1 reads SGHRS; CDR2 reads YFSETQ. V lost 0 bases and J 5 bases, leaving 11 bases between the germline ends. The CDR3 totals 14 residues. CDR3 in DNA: TGCGCCAGCAGCTTGGAGGCGGGGAGGACTGAAGCTTTCTTT. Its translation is CASSLEAGRTEAFF.

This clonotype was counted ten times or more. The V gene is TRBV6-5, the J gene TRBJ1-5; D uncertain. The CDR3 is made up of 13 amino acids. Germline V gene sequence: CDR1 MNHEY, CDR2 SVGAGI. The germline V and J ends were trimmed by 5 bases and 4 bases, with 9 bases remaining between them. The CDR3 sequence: CASSGSYNQPQHF. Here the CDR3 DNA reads TGTGCCAGCAGTGGATCGTATAATCAGCCCCAGCATTTT.

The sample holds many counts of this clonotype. The chain's CDR3 is CATTKWDLNNEQFF. DNA of the CDR3: TGCGCCACCACCAAGTGGGACTTAAACAATGAGCAGTTCTTC. The V call is TRBV10-2, the J call TRBJ2-1, with D tentatively TRBD2 (6 bases). Germline V gene data show CDR1 as WSHSY and CDR2 as SAAADI. There are 14 residues in the CDR3. V was shortened by 10 bases and J by 5 bases, with 18 bases between the two germline ends.

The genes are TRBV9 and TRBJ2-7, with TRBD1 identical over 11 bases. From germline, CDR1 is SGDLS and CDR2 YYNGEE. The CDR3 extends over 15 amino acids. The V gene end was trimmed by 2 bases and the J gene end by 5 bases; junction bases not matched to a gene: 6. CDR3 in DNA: TGTGCCAGCAGCGTTGCCGGGACAGGGGGAGACGAGCAGTACTTC. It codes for CASSVAGTGGDEQYF.

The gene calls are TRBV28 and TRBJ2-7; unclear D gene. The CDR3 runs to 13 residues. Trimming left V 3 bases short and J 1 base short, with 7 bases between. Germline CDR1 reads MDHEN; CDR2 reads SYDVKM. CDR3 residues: CASSFIGSYEQYF. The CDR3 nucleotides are TGTGCCAGCAGTTTCATCGGTTCCTACGAGCAGTACTTC. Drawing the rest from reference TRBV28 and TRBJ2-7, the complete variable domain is DVKVTQSSRYLVKRTGEKVFLECVQDMDHENMFWYRQDPGLGLRLIYFSYDVKMKEKGDIPEGYSVSREKKERFSLILESASTNQTSMYLCASSFIGSYEQYFGPGTRLTVT.

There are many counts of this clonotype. Here the CDR3 DNA reads TGTGCCAGCAGCTTTCTTTTTGGGACAGATACGCAGTATTTT. Translated, it gives CASSFLFGTDTQYF. The rearrangement uses TRBV7-2 and TRBJ2-3; D is unresolved. The CDR3 totals 14 residues. The V end lost 3 bases, the J end lost 3 bases, and 10 bases lay between the germline ends. Per germline, CDR1 SGHTA and CDR2 FQGNSA.

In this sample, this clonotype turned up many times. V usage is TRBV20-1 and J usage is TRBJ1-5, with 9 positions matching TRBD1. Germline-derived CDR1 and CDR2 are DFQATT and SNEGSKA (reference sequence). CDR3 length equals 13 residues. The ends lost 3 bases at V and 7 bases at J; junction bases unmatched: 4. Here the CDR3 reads CSARTGGNQPQHF. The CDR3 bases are TGCAGTGCTAGGACAGGGGGTAACCAGCCCCAGCATTTT.

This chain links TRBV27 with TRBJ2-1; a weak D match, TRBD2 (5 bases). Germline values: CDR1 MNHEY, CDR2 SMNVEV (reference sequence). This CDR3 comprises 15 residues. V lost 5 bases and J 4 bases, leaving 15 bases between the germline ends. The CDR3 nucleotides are TGTGCCAGCAGTCCCGGGCACCTAGCTTACAATGAGCAGTTCTTC. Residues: CASSPGHLAYNEQFF.

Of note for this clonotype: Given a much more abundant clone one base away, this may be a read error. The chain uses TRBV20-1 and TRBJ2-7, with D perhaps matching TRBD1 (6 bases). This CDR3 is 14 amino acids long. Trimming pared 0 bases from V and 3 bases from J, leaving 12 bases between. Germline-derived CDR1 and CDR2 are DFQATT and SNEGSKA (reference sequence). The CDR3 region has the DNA TGCAGTGCTAGAGAGGGGGCCTGCAACTACGAGCAGTACTTC. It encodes CSAREGACNYEQYF.

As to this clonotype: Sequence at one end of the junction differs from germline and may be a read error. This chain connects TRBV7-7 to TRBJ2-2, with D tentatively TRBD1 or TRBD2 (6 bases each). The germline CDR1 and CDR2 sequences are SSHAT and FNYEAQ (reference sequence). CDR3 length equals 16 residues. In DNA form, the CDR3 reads TGTGCTAGCAGCGGAGGGCCAGGGGCGAACACCGGGGAGCTGTTTTTT. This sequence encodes CASSGGPGANTGELFF.

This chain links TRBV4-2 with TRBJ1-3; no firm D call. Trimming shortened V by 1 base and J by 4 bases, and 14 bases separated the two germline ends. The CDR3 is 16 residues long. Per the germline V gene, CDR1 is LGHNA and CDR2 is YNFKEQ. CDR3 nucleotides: TGTGCCAGCAGCCAAGGCCTTGGACCAAACGGAAACACCATATATTTT. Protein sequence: CASSQGLGPNGNTIYF.

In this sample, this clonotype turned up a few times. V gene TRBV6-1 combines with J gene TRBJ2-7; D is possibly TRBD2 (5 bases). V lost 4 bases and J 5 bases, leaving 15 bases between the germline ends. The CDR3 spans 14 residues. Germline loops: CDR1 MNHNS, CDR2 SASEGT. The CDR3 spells CASSGRTPLDEQYF. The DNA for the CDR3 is TGTGCCAGCAGTGGCCGGACTCCTTTGGACGAGCAGTACTTC.

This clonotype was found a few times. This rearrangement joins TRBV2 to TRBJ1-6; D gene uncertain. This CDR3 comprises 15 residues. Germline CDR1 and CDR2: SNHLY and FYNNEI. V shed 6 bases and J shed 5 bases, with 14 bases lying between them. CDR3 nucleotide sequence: TGTGCCAGCAGGGCGGAGGCTCTAAATAATTCACCCCTCCACTTT. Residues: CASRAEALNNSPLHF.

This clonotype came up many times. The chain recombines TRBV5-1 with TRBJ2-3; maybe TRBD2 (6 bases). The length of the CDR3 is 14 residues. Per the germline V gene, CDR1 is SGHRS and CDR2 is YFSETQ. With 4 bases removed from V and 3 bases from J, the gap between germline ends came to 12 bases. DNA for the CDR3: TGCGCCAGCAGCGGGGGGAGAACGACAGATACGCAGTATTTT. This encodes CASSGGRTTDTQYF.

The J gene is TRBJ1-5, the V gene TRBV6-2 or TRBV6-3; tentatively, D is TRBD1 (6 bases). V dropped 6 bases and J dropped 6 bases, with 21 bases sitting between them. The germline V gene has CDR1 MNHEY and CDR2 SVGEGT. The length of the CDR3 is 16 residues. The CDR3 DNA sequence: TGTGCCAGCAGGGACGAGGAACAGGGTTGGAGTCAGCCCCAGCATTTT. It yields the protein CASRDEEQGWSQPQHF.

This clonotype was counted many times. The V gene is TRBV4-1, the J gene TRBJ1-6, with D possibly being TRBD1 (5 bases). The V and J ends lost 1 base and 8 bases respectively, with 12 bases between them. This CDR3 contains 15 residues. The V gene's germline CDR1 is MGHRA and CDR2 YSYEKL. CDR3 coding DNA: TGCGCCAGCAGCCAAGCCGACAGTCTGGATTCACCCCTCCACTTT. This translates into CASSQADSLDSPLHF.

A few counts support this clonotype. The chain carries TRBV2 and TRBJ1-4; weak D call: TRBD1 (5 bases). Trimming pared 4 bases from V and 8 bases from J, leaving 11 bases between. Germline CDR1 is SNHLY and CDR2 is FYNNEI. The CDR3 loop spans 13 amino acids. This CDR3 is CASSADWGEKLFF. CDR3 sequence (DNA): TGTGCCAGCAGTGCAGACTGGGGGGAAAAACTGTTTTTT.

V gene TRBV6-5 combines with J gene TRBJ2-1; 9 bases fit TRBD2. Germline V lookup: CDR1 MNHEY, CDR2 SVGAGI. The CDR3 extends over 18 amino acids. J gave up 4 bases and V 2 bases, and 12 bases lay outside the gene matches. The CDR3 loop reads CASSYKGLATTAYNEQFF. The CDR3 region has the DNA TGTGCCAGCAGTTACAAGGGACTAGCCACTACAGCTTACAATGAGCAGTTCTTC.

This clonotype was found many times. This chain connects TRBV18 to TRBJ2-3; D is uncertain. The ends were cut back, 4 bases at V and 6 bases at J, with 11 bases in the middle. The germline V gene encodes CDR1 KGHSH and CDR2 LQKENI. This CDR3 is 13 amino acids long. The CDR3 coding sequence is TGTGCCAGCTCACAGAGGCCCCCTGATACGCAGTATTTT. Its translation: CASSQRPPDTQYF.

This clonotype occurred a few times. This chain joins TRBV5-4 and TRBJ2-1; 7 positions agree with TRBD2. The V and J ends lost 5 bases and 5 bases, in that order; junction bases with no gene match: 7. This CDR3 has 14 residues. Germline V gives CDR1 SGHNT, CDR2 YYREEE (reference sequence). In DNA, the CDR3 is TGTGCCAGCAGGCGCCCAAGCGGGAACAATGAGCAGTTCTTC. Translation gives CASRRPSGNNEQFF.

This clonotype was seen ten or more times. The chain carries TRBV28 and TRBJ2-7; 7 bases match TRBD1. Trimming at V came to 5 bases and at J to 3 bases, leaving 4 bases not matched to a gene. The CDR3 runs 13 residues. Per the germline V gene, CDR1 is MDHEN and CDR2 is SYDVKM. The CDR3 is CASSGTALYEQYF. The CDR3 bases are TGTGCCAGCAGTGGGACAGCACTCTACGAGCAGTACTTC.

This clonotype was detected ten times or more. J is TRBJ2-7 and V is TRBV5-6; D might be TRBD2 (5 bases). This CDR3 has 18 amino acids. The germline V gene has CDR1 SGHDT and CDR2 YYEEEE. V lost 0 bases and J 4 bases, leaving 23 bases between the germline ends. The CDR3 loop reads CASSLVGRFGEPAYEQYF. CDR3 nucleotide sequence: TGTGCCAGCAGCTTGGTCGGTAGATTCGGGGAGCCCGCGTACGAGCAGTACTTC.

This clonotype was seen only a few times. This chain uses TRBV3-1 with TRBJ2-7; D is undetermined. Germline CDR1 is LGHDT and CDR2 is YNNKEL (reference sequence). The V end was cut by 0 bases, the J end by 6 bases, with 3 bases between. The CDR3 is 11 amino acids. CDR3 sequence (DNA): TGTGCCAGCAGCCAAGATTCCGAGCAGTACTTC. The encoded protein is CASSQDSEQYF.

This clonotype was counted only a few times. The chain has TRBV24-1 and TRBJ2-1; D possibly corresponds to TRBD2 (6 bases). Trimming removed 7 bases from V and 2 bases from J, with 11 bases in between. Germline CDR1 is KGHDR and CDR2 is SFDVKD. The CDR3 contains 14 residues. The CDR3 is CATSKAGTYNEQFF. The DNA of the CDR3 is TGTGCCACCAGCAAAGCGGGTACCTACAATGAGCAGTTCTTC.